The 27 T cell receptor beta chains below all came from one sample that was sequenced in a study of blood T cell repertoires in COVID-19. Using immunoSEQ multiplex PCR, the repertoire was profiled, and TCRdb retains in-frame clones only, with some absent. The data hold approximately 170,000 clones, with around 80% observed a single time. The source material was peripheral blood. Receptors originate from a woman in her 70s who had recovered from COVID-19.

The genes are TRBV10-3 and TRBJ2-1; possible D gene TRBD2, 6 bases. Germline V lookup: CDR1 ENHRY, CDR2 SYGVKD. The CDR3 covers 16 residues. Trimming took 4 bases from V and 0 from J, leaving 13 bases between them. The CDR3 loop is CAISGSAGRSYNEQFF. CDR3 bases: TGTGCCATCAGTGGGTCGGCGGGACGCTCCTACAATGAGCAGTTCTTC.

This clone was recorded a few times. CDR3 sequence reads: CASTPGGGGYEQYF. CDR3 in DNA: TGTGCCAGCACCCCCGGGGGCGGGGGGTACGAGCAGTACTTC. This chain uses TRBV9 with TRBJ2-7; 8 bases map to TRBD2. The junction had 9 bases not matched to a gene; V was cut back by 6 bases and J by 4 bases. The germline CDR1 and CDR2 sequences are SGDLS and YYNGEE. The CDR3 runs to 14 residues.

The rearrangement links TRBV24-1 to TRBJ2-2; 15 nucleotides align to TRBD2. The CDR3 covers 18 residues. Trimming at V came to 3 bases and at J to 4 bases, leaving 5 bases not matched to a gene. Germline V gives CDR1 KGHDR, CDR2 SFDVKD. The CDR3 coding sequence is TGTGCCACCAGTGATCCGGGACTAGCGGGAGGCGCCACCGGGGAGCTGTTTTTT. It encodes CATSDPGLAGGATGELFF.

The table lists this clone with a few counts. V is TRBV2 and J is TRBJ2-3, with TRBD2 matching 7 bases. Germline V lookup: CDR1 SNHLY, CDR2 FYNNEI. The CDR3 covers 14 residues. V lost 5 bases, J lost 0 bases, and 2 bases stayed unmatched. In DNA, the CDR3 is TGTGCCAGCAGTCCCGGGGGGAGCACAGATACGCAGTATTTT. It is translated as CASSPGGSTDTQYF.

The chain couples TRBV3-1 (or the pseudogene TRBV3-2) to TRBJ1-1, with TRBD1 as a possible D gene (5 bases). The CDR3 contains 14 residues. V lost 6 bases and J lost 0, with 11 bases in between. CDR1 LGHDT and CDR2 YNNKEL come from the germline V gene (reference sequence). The CDR3 region has the DNA TGTGCCAGCAGGCCGCGGGGCATGAACACTGAAGCTTTCTTT. Amino acid sequence: CASRPRGMNTEAFF.

The rearrangement links TRBV12-3 or TRBV12-4 to TRBJ2-7, with unresolved D. The germline V and J ends were trimmed by 3 bases and 3 bases, with 9 bases remaining between them. The CDR3 is 13 amino acids. DNA of the CDR3: TGTGCCAGCAGTTTGGGTAGCTACTACGAGCAGTACTTC. Translation gives CASSLGSYYEQYF.

The J gene is TRBJ2-7, the V gene TRBV23-1; D is ambiguous. TRBV23-1 is an open reading frame whose function is uncertain. The CDR3 is made up of 11 amino acids. The V gene lost 4 bases and the J gene lost 4 bases, with 5 bases spanning the gap. CDR3 loop: CASSPLYEQYF. The CDR3 DNA follows: TGCGCCAGCAGTCCTCTTTACGAGCAGTACTTC.

This clone was counted a single time. The chain is built from TRBV7-6 and TRBJ2-7, with 8 bases lining up with TRBD2. Per the germline V gene, CDR1 is SGHVS and CDR2 is FNYEAQ. V dropped 6 bases and J dropped 6; count of bases not matched to a gene: 7. There are 13 residues in the CDR3. The CDR3 nucleotides are TGTGCCAGCAGTCCCGGGACTAGGGGCGAGCAGTACTTC. It codes for CASSPGTRGEQYF.

The rearrangement uses TRBV7-2 and TRBJ2-5; the match to TRBD2 covers 11 bases. Losses at the gene ends were 1 base for V and 2 bases for J; bases not matched to a gene: 3. The germline CDR1 and CDR2 sequences are SGHTA and FQGNSA. CDR3 length: 16 residues. CDR3 nucleotides: TGTGCCAGCAGCTTAGTAATAGCGGGAGGGCAAGAGACCCAGTACTTC. Translation: CASSLVIAGGQETQYF.

V gene TRBV6-6 combines with J gene TRBJ2-2, with 8 bases matching TRBD2. Trimming took 6 bases from V and 4 from J; bases not matched to a gene: 4. The CDR3 contains 14 residues. The germline V gene encodes CDR1 MNHNY and CDR2 SVGAGI (reference sequence). The CDR3 bases are TGTGCCAGCAGCCAGCGGGGGCCCACCGGGGAGCTGTTTTTT. Encoded protein: CASSQRGPTGELFF.

The sample holds a few counts of this clone. The chain links TRBV7-3 to TRBJ2-1; possible D gene TRBD1, 5 bases. V was trimmed by 2 bases and J by 5 bases, leaving 10 bases between them. CDR1 and CDR2 from the germline V gene are SGHTA and FQGTGA. The CDR3 length is 14 residues. The CDR3 DNA reads TGTGCCAGCAGCTTATTCAGGGTGGACAATGAGCAGTTCTTC. Translating gives CASSLFRVDNEQFF.

The chain carries TRBV5-4 and TRBJ1-1; TRBD1 might be the D (5 bases). CDR3 length: 13 residues. Deletions cut 0 bases from V and 5 bases from J, with 8 bases between. Germline CDR1 and CDR2: SGHNT and YYREEE (reference sequence). DNA for the CDR3: TGTGCCAGCAGCTTGGCGGGGGAAACTGAAGCTTTCTTT. Its protein product is CASSLAGETEAFF.

CDR3 in DNA: TGCGCCAGCAGCGGGGGGTCGGGACAGGGTTCCTACAATGAGCAGTTCTTC. As protein: CASSGGSGQGSYNEQFF. V and J are TRBV5-1 and TRBJ2-1, with 9 bases identical to TRBD1. Germline CDR1 is SGHRS and CDR2 is YFSETQ. With 4 bases clipped from V and 1 base from J, the junction kept 9 bases outside the gene matches. The CDR3 runs to 17 residues.

The chain couples TRBV9 to TRBJ1-2; D not resolved. CDR3 length equals 13 residues. V gave up 4 bases and J gave up 6 bases, with 13 bases separating them. Looked up from germline, CDR1 is SGDLS and CDR2 is YYNGEE. CDR3: CASSSPPLDGYTF. The CDR3 region has the DNA TGTGCCAGCAGCTCCCCCCCACTTGATGGCTACACCTTC.

The rearrangement links TRBV5-4 to TRBJ2-7, with TRBD1 identical over 11 bases. Trimming at V came to 4 bases and at J to 2 bases, leaving 8 bases not matched to a gene. Germline V gene lookup returns CDR1 SGHNT and CDR2 YYREEE (reference sequence). The length of the CDR3 is 16 residues. The DNA for the CDR3 is TGTGCCAGCAGCACACGGACAGGGGGCTTACCCTACGAGCAGTACTTC. This encodes CASSTRTGGLPYEQYF.

With respect to this clone: This CDR3 is also generated by other DNA sequences in the sample. The genes are TRBV18 and TRBJ1-4; D is ambiguous. The CDR3 totals 14 residues. Trimming cost V 3 bases and J 0 bases, with 5 bases left between them. CDR1 and CDR2 from the germline V gene are KGHSH and LQKENI. DNA for the CDR3: TGTGCCAGCTCACCCCGCGCAACTAATGAAAAACTGTTTTTT. It translates to CASSPRATNEKLFF.

The chain recombines TRBV5-1 with TRBJ2-3; 10 nucleotides align to TRBD1. The CDR3 spans 14 residues. V was clipped by 4 bases and J by 5 bases; unmatched bases: 4. In germline, CDR1 is SGHRS, CDR2 YFSETQ. CDR3: CASSRDRGRDTQYF. CDR3 coding DNA: TGCGCCAGCAGCCGGGACAGGGGAAGAGATACGCAGTATTTT.

The rearrangement joins TRBV12-3 or TRBV12-4 to TRBJ1-2; unclear D gene. V was cut by 4 bases and J by 8 bases, with 11 bases left in between. There are 12 residues in the CDR3. The CDR3 loop is CASSYIGEGYTF. CDR3 bases: TGTGCCAGCAGTTACATTGGGGAGGGCTACACCTTC.

The chain combines TRBV27 with TRBJ2-1; TRBD2 matches at 9 bases. CDR1 and CDR2 (germline): MNHEY, SMNVEV (reference sequence). This CDR3 spans 14 amino acids. J was trimmed by 4 bases and V by 10 bases; bases with no gene match: 8. CDR3 protein: CATGAGGPYNEQFF. The CDR3 DNA sequence: TGTGCCACGGGAGCGGGGGGCCCATACAATGAGCAGTTCTTC.

The chain has TRBV28 and TRBJ2-7; D is possibly TRBD2 (5 bases). CDR3 length equals 14 residues. Germline assignment: CDR1 MDHEN and CDR2 SYDVKM. V was pared by 6 bases and J by 0 bases, with 12 bases between. The CDR3 coding sequence is TGTGCCAGCAGACGGGGATCCTCCTCCTACGAGCAGTACTTC. The encoded protein is CASRRGSSSYEQYF.

The rearrangement uses TRBV7-2 and TRBJ2-1; the D gene is possibly TRBD1 (5 bases). The germline V and J ends were trimmed by 3 bases and 2 bases, with 11 bases remaining between them. Germline lookup yields CDR1 SGHTA and CDR2 FQGNSA. This CDR3 region has 15 residues. This CDR3 is CASSLGPTPYNEQFF. The CDR3 DNA sequence: TGTGCCAGCAGCTTGGGGCCTACGCCCTACAATGAGCAGTTCTTC.

This clone has a single count. This chain uses TRBV5-6 with TRBJ1-1; perhaps TRBD1 as D (6 bases). Germline CDR1 SGHDT, CDR2 YYEEEE. V was shortened by 0 bases and J by 1 base, with 16 bases between the two germline ends. The length of the CDR3 is 17 residues. DNA of the CDR3: TGTGCCAGCAGCTTGGGGTTTCTCGGACAGTCGAACACTGAAGCTTTCTTT. Its translation is CASSLGFLGQSNTEAFF.

Worth noting for this clone: The conserved phenylalanine or tryptophan normally closing the CDR3 is absent here, so this likely arose from a read error. Because the CDR3's place on the DNA is in doubt, the DNA is left out and the CDR3 is given as listed by TCRdb. The chain joins TRBV7-3 to TRBJ1-5. Counting both end residues, the CDR3 totals 8 amino acids. Germline V gene lookup returns CDR1 SGHTA and CDR2 FQGTGA. CDR3 residues: CASNLAPG.

The V call is TRBV19, the J call TRBJ2-2; 9 positions match TRBD2. The trim removed 3 bases at V and 6 bases at J, leaving 11 bases unmatched. Germline V CDR1 and CDR2: LNHDA, SQIVND (reference sequence). The CDR3 totals 17 residues. CDR3 sequence: CASSMAGTSFLAGELFF. CDR3 nucleotides: TGTGCCAGTAGTATGGCCGGGACTAGCTTTTTAGCCGGGGAGCTGTTTTTT.

Of note for this clone: This same CDR3 is encoded by further DNA sequences in the sample. V is TRBV9 and J is TRBJ2-7, with TRBD2 as a possible D gene (5 bases). The V gene's germline CDR1 is SGDLS and CDR2 YYNGEE. Trimming left V 0 bases short and J 0 bases short, with 10 bases between. The CDR3 sequence is 15 residues long. CDR3 in DNA: TGTGCCAGCAGCGTAGGGTCGGGGAGCTCCTACGAGCAGTACTTC. It specifies CASSVGSGSSYEQYF.

V and J are TRBV27 and TRBJ1-6; possible D gene TRBD1, 6 bases. There are 19 residues in the CDR3. CDR1 is MNHEY, CDR2 SMNVEV, per germline (reference sequence). The V and J ends lost 5 bases and 4 bases respectively, with 24 bases between them. The CDR3 region is CASSPRPTGRWPYNSPLHF. In DNA, the CDR3 is TGTGCCAGCAGTCCCCGCCCCACAGGGCGGTGGCCTTATAATTCACCCCTCCACTTT.

V is TRBV28 and J is TRBJ2-1; 8 bases fit TRBD1. Looked up from germline, CDR1 is MDHEN and CDR2 is SYDVKM. The V segment lost 7 bases and the J segment 4 bases; nucleotides outside the gene matches: 9. The CDR3 covers 15 residues. In DNA form, the CDR3 reads TGTGCCAGCACCTCTGGGGACAGGTTATACAATGAGCAGTTCTTC. Its protein product is CASTSGDRLYNEQFF.